The 20 T cell receptor beta chains given below trace back to one sample, sequenced in a study of shared clonotypes between healthy human individuals. Clones were sequenced by immunoSEQ multiplex PCR, and TCRdb holds only the in-frame ones, with some missing. The repertoire consists of around 1.5 million clones, with 95% to 99% occurring once and the leading ten covering approximately 0.44%. The sample taken for sequencing was naive CD4+ T cells sorted from blood. Subset indicated: CD45RA+ positively selected. All receptors derive from a man aged 25-45 years in good health.

The rearrangement links TRBV5-1 to TRBJ1-4; D not certain. This CDR3 region has 16 residues. V was shortened by 0 bases and J by 8 bases, with 17 bases between the two germline ends. CDR1 is SGHRS, CDR2 YFSETQ, per germline. CDR3 in amino acids: CASSLARGGREEKLFF. The CDR3 coding sequence is TGCGCCAGCAGCTTGGCCCGAGGCGGACGCGAAGAAAAACTGTTTTTT. Full variable domain (rest looked up from reference TRBV5-1 and TRBJ1-4): KAGVTQTPRYLIKTRGQQVTLSCSPISGHRSVSWYQQTPGQGLQFLFEYFSETQRNKGNFPGRFSGRQFSNSRSEMNVSTLELGDSALYLCASSLARGGREEKLFFGSGTQLSVL.

Comment on this clone: Other DNA sequences of this sample code for an identical CDR3. V is TRBV2 and J is TRBJ2-7; tentative D call: TRBD1 (6 bases). The CDR3 is 13 residues long. Germline-derived CDR1 and CDR2 are SNHLY and FYNNEI. Trimming stripped 4 bases from V and 3 bases from J, with 10 bases between. CDR3 amino acids: CASSARGSYEQYF. For the CDR3, the DNA is TGTGCCAGCAGTGCCAGGGGCAGCTACGAGCAGTACTTC. The full variable domain, completed using reference TRBV2 and TRBJ2-7, is EPEVTQTPSHQVTQMGQEVILRCVPISNHLYFYWYRQILGQKVEFLVSFYNNEISEKSEIFDDQFSVERPDGSNFTLKIRSTKLEDSAMYFCASSARGSYEQYFGPGTRLTVT.

This chain links TRBV27 with TRBJ2-1; 11 bases agree with TRBD2. After removal of 0 bases from V and 9 bases from J, the junction contained 7 bases not matched to a gene. CDR1 and CDR2 from the germline V gene are MNHEY and SMNVEV (reference sequence). CDR3 length equals 16 residues. CDR3: CASSLSKLAGAAEQFF. CDR3 in DNA: TGTGCCAGCAGTTTATCGAAACTAGCGGGAGCAGCTGAGCAGTTCTTC.

This rearrangement joins TRBV5-1 to TRBJ2-2, with no clear D. Germline assignment: CDR1 SGHRS and CDR2 YFSETQ. V shed 1 base and J shed 1 base, with 11 bases lying between them. CDR3 length: 16 residues. CDR3 nucleotides: TGCGCCAGCAGCTTGTTCGGTCAACAGAACACCGGGGAGCTGTTTTTT. Translation: CASSLFGQQNTGELFF.

Turning to this clone: Other DNA sequences in the same sample also yield this CDR3. The chain recombines TRBV6-1 with TRBJ1-1, with D unresolved. V was trimmed by 3 bases and J by 2 bases, leaving 7 bases between them. The CDR3 consists of 13 residues. Germline values: CDR1 MNHNS, CDR2 SASEGT. In DNA, the CDR3 is TGTGCCAGCAGTGAGGGCGGAAACACTGAAGCTTTCTTT. Translating it yields CASSEGGNTEAFF.

The J gene is TRBJ2-2, the V gene TRBV5-1; maybe TRBD1 (6 bases). V was trimmed by 1 base and J by 2 bases, leaving 15 bases between them. Per germline, CDR1 SGHRS and CDR2 YFSETQ. There are 17 residues in the CDR3. CDR3 sequence reads: CASSLPRQGNNTGELFF. The CDR3 bases are TGCGCCAGCAGCTTGCCCCGGCAGGGGAATAACACCGGGGAGCTGTTTTTT. Looking up the rest from reference TRBV5-1 and TRBJ2-2 gives the full variable domain: KAGVTQTPRYLIKTRGQQVTLSCSPISGHRSVSWYQQTPGQGLQFLFEYFSETQRNKGNFPGRFSGRQFSNSRSEMNVSTLELGDSALYLCASSLPRQGNNTGELFFGEGSRLTVL.

A word on this clone: The same CDR3 can be traced to other DNA sequences in this sample. CDR3 sequence (DNA): TGTGCCAGCAGCGCCTACTACGAGCAGTACTTC. Translating it yields CASSAYYEQYF. This sequence joins TRBV7-2 and TRBJ2-7; no firm D call. CDR3 length: 11 amino acids. The germline gives CDR1 SGHTA, CDR2 FQGNSA. With 5 bases removed from V and 3 bases from J, the gap between germline ends came to 5 bases.

The V and J genes are TRBV21-1 and TRBJ2-1; TRBD2 is the table's D call and was not checked against the DNA. TRBV21-1 constitutes a pseudogene. The CDR3 is 17 residues long. CDR3 residues: CASSKPLGLAGNNEQFF. CDR3 coding DNA: TGTGCCAGCAGCAAACCCCTGGGTCTAGCGGGGAACAATGAGCAGTTCTTC.

Here the CDR3 DNA reads TGCGCCAGCAGCTGGGGGGAGCTAGCCAAAAACATTCAGTACTTC. This codes for CASSWGELAKNIQYF. The rearrangement links TRBV5-1 to TRBJ2-4, with D possibly matching TRBD2 (6 bases). In germline, CDR1 is SGHRS, CDR2 YFSETQ. The CDR3 sequence is 15 residues long. The germline V and J ends were trimmed by 3 bases and 0 bases, with 10 bases remaining between them. The whole variable domain, filled in from reference TRBV5-1 and TRBJ2-4, reads KAGVTQTPRYLIKTRGQQVTLSCSPISGHRSVSWYQQTPGQGLQFLFEYFSETQRNKGNFPGRFSGRQFSNSRSEMNVSTLELGDSALYLCASSWGELAKNIQYFGAGTRLSVL.

The chain uses TRBV6-4 and TRBJ2-5; the D call may be TRBD1 or TRBD2 (5 bases each). Trimming removed 6 bases from V and 3 bases from J, with 14 bases in between. CDR1 is MRHNA, CDR2 SNTAGT, per germline. The CDR3 has 14 residues. CDR3 nucleotide sequence: TGTGCCAGCAGGACCCGGGACGGCAAAGAGACCCAGTACTTC. This sequence encodes CASRTRDGKETQYF.

CDR3 bases: TGTGCTAGAGACAGCAACTATGGCTACACCTTC. Protein product: CARDSNYGYTF. The chain uses TRBV12-5 and TRBJ1-2; D perhaps matches TRBD1 (5 bases). CDR1 is LGHNT, CDR2 FRNRAP, per germline. This CDR3 comprises 11 residues. The germline V and J ends were trimmed by 9 bases and 2 bases, with 7 bases remaining between them.

This rearrangement joins TRBV11-2 to TRBJ2-1; maybe TRBD1 (6 bases). This CDR3 is 16 amino acids long. Germline CDR1 is SGHAT and CDR2 is FQNNGV. The V end was cut by 6 bases, the J end by 0 bases, with 15 bases between. The chain's CDR3 is CASRGWGQSSYNEQFF. The DNA of the CDR3 is TGTGCCAGCAGGGGATGGGGGCAGAGCTCCTACAATGAGCAGTTCTTC.

This clone was seen only once. The J gene is TRBJ2-1, the V gene TRBV12-5; 13 bases agree with TRBD2. CDR1 is LGHNT and CDR2 is FRNRAP in the germline V gene. This CDR3 has 15 amino acids. With V trimmed by 9 bases and J by 9 bases, 11 bases remained unmatched. Here the CDR3 DNA reads TGTGCTAGCTGCTCCGGGACTAGCGGGATGGTTGAGCAGTTCTTC. Protein: CASCSGTSGMVEQFF. Full variable domain (remainder filled in from reference TRBV12-5 and TRBJ2-1): DARVTQTPRHKVTEMGQEVTMRCQPILGHNTVFWYRQTMMQGLELLAYFRNRAPLDDSGMPKDRFSAEMPDATLATLKIQPSEPRDSAVYFCASCSGTSGMVEQFFGPGTRLTVL.

The chain joins TRBV5-1 to TRBJ2-7; D possibly uses TRBD1 or TRBD2 (5 bases each). Germline CDR1 reads SGHRS; CDR2 reads YFSETQ. V gave up 4 bases and J gave up 4 bases, with 18 bases separating them. This CDR3 spans 15 amino acids. The chain's CDR3 is CASSPEPGRVYEQYF. Written as DNA, the CDR3 is TGCGCCAGCAGCCCGGAACCGGGACGAGTGTACGAGCAGTACTTC.

This sequence joins TRBV6-5 and TRBJ2-1; the match to TRBD2 covers 12 bases. There are 15 residues in the CDR3. Germline CDR1 is MNHEY and CDR2 is SVGAGI. J was trimmed by 7 bases and V by 5 bases; bases with no gene match: 6. Here the CDR3 DNA reads TGTGCCAGCAGTCCTCTAGCGGGAGGGAGAAATGAGCAGTTCTTC. It translates to CASSPLAGGRNEQFF.

In nucleotides, the CDR3 is TGTGCCAGCAGCTTGGAAGGGAATACCGGCTACACCTTC. Its translation is CASSLEGNTGYTF. The rearrangement links TRBV5-8 to TRBJ1-2; the D is unclear. Trimming removed 0 bases at V and 8 bases at J, with 11 bases between. The V gene's germline CDR1 is SGHTS and CDR2 YDEGEE. The CDR3 has 13 residues.

V gene TRBV9 combines with J gene TRBJ2-3, with TRBD2 matching over 8 bases. This CDR3 contains 18 residues. Germline V gene sequence: CDR1 SGDLS, CDR2 YYNGEE. The V gene end was trimmed by 0 bases and the J gene end by 0 bases; junction bases not matched to a gene: 9. CDR3 loop: CASSVVGVASGSTDTQYF. CDR3 nucleotides: TGTGCCAGCAGCGTAGTGGGGGTGGCTAGCGGGAGCACAGATACGCAGTATTTT.

The chain uses TRBV6-1 and TRBJ2-1, with D possibly being TRBD2 (6 bases). CDR3 length: 13 residues. V lost 6 bases and J lost 2, with 8 bases in between. The V gene's germline CDR1 is MNHNS and CDR2 SASEGT. The CDR3 protein is CASRRLAYNEQFF. The CDR3 DNA reads as TGTGCCAGCAGGAGACTAGCCTACAATGAGCAGTTCTTC.

On this clone itself: One end of the junction does not line up with germline, which may come from a read error. The V gene is TRBV28, the J gene TRBJ2-7; no clear D. Germline loops: CDR1 MDHEN, CDR2 SYDVKM. The CDR3 totals 13 residues. CDR3 protein: CASRQAGPPKQDF. The CDR3 bases are TGTGCCAGCAGGCAAGCCGGACCGCCCAAGCAGGACTTC.

Notes on this clone: Other DNA sequences in this sample translate to the same CDR3. This chain joins TRBV20-1 and TRBJ2-3, with unresolved D. The V end was cut by 6 bases, the J end by 4 bases, with 8 bases between. CDR3 size: 11 residues. Germline CDR1 DFQATT, CDR2 SNEGSKA (reference sequence). CDR3 protein: CSASFPDTQYF. The CDR3 DNA sequence: TGCAGTGCCTCGTTTCCAGATACGCAGTATTTT.